The clone carrying this T cell receptor (beta chain) was counted between two and nine times. What it binds is unknown. TCR alpha and TCR beta cDNA libraries with sample barcodes and UMIs came from 5'RACE using constant-segment primers. TCRdb re-called the 5' RACE reads with MiXCR, one entry per CDR3 protein. The sample carries almost 550,000 distinct CDR3 sequences, roughly 22% recorded once. This sample stems from a study of T-cell memory formation after mild COVID-19. General observations from the study: Clones contracting day 15 to 85 were balanced CD4/CD8; later expanders leaned CD4+. Certain responding clones were present in pre-infection memory, suggesting participation of cross-reactive memory. Most CD4+ clones that shrank were in CM and EM, while CD8+ ones turned up in EMRA.

The source is an adult woman who had mild COVID-19 (a few samples of this study predate the infection). Cell type and time point are not known. Input material: PBMCs or a T cell subset sorted from them (not recorded which).

The CDR3 DNA reads as TGCGCCAGCAGCTTGAACCAGCGGTCAGCCACAGATACGCAGTATTTT. As protein: CASSLNQRSATDTQYF. The chain links TRBV5-1 to TRBJ2-3; D might be TRBD2 (5 bases). The CDR3 length is 16 residues. Germline V CDR1 and CDR2: SGHRS, YFSETQ. Between the trimmed V and J ends, which lost 1 base and 2 bases, there was a span of 14 bases.